The clone carrying this TCR beta chain was seen more than once but under ten times. Antigen unknown. CDR3 length equals 13 residues. Germline loops: CDR1 SGHTA, CDR2 FQGNSA. The V gene lost 5 bases and the J gene lost 6 bases, with 14 bases spanning the gap. The source of the sample is a study of beta chain features in type 1 diabetes. Study results and limitations: Shorter TCRB CDR3s, moderately but significantly so, marked every one of the four CD4+ subsets in Type 1 diabetes patients.

The investigators reverse transcribed all of the isolated RNA, so they sequenced expressed TCRB transcripts. Sequencing used immunoSEQ multiplex PCR; TCRdb keeps in-frame clones, though not all of them. The sample includes some 240,000 clones, 15% to 20% of them seen just once. Material for sequencing was naive CD4+ T cells from blood. The rearrangement joins TRBV7-2 to TRBJ2-7, with D perhaps TRBD2 (5 bases). This clonotype was sampled from a man aged 25-40 years with type 1 diabetes. In DNA, the CDR3 is TGTGCCAGCAGCGCCACCCGAGAGGGCGAGCAGTACTTC. It encodes CASSATREGEQYF.